The clone carrying this T cell receptor beta chain has ten or more counts. Its antigen is as yet unknown. CDR3 size: 16 residues. CDR1 and CDR2 from the germline V gene are MDHEN and SYDVKM. Trimming took off 6 bases at V and 0 bases at J, with 15 bases between the two ends. The data are from a study of T-cell reconstitution after alpha-beta-depleted transplantation in children. General study points: As was reported, about two months after transplant, alpha-beta T cells came from several hundred expanded graft clones. T-cell numbers and diversity one year post-transplant derived largely from freshly generated T cells.

TCRbeta library construction was performed incorporating unique molecular identifiers. TCRdb used MiXCR to reprocess the PCR reads, holding one entry per CDR3 protein. Here the sample spans approximately 490,000 distinct CDR3 sequences, about 11% being singletons. The clonotype originates from a child aged 2-15 years with inherited bone marrow failure, due to receive a stem cell transplant. J is TRBJ2-1 and V is TRBV28; D is undetermined. The specimen comprised PBMCs, sampled before TCRalphabeta/CD19-depleted stem cell transplant. Here the CDR3 reads CASSGLSVVSYNEQFF. The DNA of the CDR3 is TGTGCCAGCAGCGGGCTCAGCGTGGTCTCCTACAATGAGCAGTTCTTC.